This T cell receptor beta chain came from a study of Ad26.COV2.S vaccination and SARS-CoV-2 variants (dated by TCRdb to 2020 to 2022). Regarding the study in general: TCRbeta repertoire sequencing served as the tool for gauging how specific and how broad the SARS-CoV-2-reactive T cell receptors were following Ad26.COV2.S vaccination. The TCR-sequenced set comprised around 30 samples: some 20 Ad26.COV2.S vaccine recipients, 5 placebo recipients and 8 SARS-CoV-2 convalescent individuals.

A word on this clone: Its antigen is unknown. Per-nucleotide qualities are absent, and no much larger clonotype sits a single base away.

CDR1 and CDR2, looked up from the germline V gene, are MGHRA and YSYEKL. Reading from cysteine to phenylalanine, the CDR3 counts 11 amino acids. CDR3 DNA only is kept here, 33 bases in frame from base 1. V lost 5 bases and J lost 3 bases; the stretch between them is 5 bases long. TCRbeta CDR3 regions were sequenced with the immunoSEQ Assay. After extraction, genomic DNA underwent amplification by bias-controlled multiplex PCR, followed by high-throughput sequencing. The original methods were these. To quantify the absolute abundance of every unique TCRbeta CDR3 region, sequences were collapsed and filtered. T cell fraction was estimated by normalizing TCRbeta template counts to usable DNA, which was measured by amplifying reference genes present in all nucleated cells. Repertoire TCRs were annotated as SARS-CoV-2-specific when V gene, CDR3 amino acid sequence and J gene were exactly matched to a known reactive TCR set. The reference SARS-CoV-2 TCR set came from MIRA and was filtered for enrichment in COVID-19-positive ImmuneCODE repertoires, removing public or cross-reactive TCRs. Using the MIRA antigens, annotated TCRs were further analysed by specific ORF or by position within an ORF. Breadth was defined as annotated unique rearrangements over total unique productive rearrangements; depth was the summed frequency of those rearrangements. Two-sided Wilcoxon rank-sum tests were applied when comparing TCR breadth between groups. TCRdb retrieved this table from immuneACCESS and kept in-frame rearrangements only. Not all clones are present; in checked studies, unresolved V genes account for under half, and no reason is known for the remainder. That table furnishes V, J and clone size, whereas the DNA furnished D and trimming. This sample comprises roughly 180,000 clones, around 88% of them detected only once. The ten most abundant clones make up over 4.5% of the sample.

This sample's time point label indicates: individuals recovered from natural SARS-CoV-2 infection. Overall results and qualifications from the work: After vaccination, substantial breadth of spike-specific CD8+ and CD4+ T cell responses was reported. Ad26.COV2.S recipients had higher spike-specific TCR breadth than placebo recipients (P = 0.0014). Non-spike TCR breadth was comparable between vaccine and placebo recipients, consistent with the vaccine containing only spike. According to the authors, total T cell responses may have been underestimated by the TCR breadth and depth analyses.

This specimen was peripheral blood, taken after recovery from COVID-19. This chain joins TRBV4-1 to TRBJ2-7, with the D gene call left open. The sequence came from a human donor who had recovered from COVID-19. The encoded CDR3 is CASSDFYEQYF. Here is the DNA: TGCGCCAGCAGCGATTTCTACGAGCAGTACTTC.